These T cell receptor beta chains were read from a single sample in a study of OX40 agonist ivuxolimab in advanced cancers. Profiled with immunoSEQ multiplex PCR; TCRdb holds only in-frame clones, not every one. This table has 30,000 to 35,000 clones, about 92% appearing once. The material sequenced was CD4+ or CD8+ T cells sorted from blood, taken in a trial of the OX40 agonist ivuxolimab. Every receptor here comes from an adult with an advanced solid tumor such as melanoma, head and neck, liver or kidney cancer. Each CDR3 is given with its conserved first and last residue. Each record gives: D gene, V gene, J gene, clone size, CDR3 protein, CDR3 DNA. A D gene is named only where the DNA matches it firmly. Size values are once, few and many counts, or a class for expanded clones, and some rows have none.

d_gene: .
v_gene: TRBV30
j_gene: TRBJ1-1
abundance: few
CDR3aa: CAWSPTNSNTEAFF
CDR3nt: TGTGCCTGGAGTCCAACCAATTCGAACACTGAAGCTTTCTTT

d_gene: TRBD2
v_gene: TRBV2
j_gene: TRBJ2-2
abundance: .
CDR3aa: CASNLAGPNTGELFF
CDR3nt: TGTGCCAGCAACTTAGCGGGCCCGAACACCGGGGAGCTGTTTTTT

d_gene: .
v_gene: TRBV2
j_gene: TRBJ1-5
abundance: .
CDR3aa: CASNTGGLDQPQHF
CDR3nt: TGTGCCAGCAATACGGGGGGCCTGGATCAGCCCCAGCATTTT

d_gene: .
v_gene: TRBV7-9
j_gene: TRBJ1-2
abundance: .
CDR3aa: CASSFGGDGYTF
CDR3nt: TGTGCCAGCAGCTTCGGAGGAGATGGCTACACCTTC

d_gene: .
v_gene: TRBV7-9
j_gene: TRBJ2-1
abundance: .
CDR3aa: CASSLAGTDSYNEQFF
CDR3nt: TGTGCCAGCAGCTTAGCGGGCACAGATTCCTACAATGAGCAGTTCTTC

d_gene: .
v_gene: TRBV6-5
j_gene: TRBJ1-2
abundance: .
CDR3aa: CATTGNYGYTF
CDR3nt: TGTGCCACCACAGGGAACTATGGCTACACCTTC

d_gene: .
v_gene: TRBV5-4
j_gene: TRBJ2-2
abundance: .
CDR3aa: CASSLDALRTGELFF
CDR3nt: TGTGCCAGCAGCTTGGATGCACTACGAACCGGGGAGCTGTTTTTT

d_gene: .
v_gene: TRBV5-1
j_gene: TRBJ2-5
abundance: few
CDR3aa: CASSLQVAETQYF
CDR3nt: TGCGCCAGCAGCTTGCAGGTTGCCGAGACCCAGTACTTC

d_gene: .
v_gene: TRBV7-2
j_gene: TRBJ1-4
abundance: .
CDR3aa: CASSSIRKTNEKLFF
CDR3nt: TGTGCCAGCAGCTCTATAAGGAAGACTAATGAAAAACTGTTTTTT

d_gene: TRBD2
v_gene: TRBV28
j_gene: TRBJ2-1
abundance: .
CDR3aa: CASSRGGQSYNEQFF
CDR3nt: TGTGCCAGCAGCCGGGGGGGACAATCCTACAATGAGCAGTTCTTC

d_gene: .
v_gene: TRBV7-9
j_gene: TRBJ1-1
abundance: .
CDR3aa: CASSPGASNTEAFF
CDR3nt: TGTGCCAGCAGCCCAGGGGCCTCGAACACTGAAGCTTTCTTT

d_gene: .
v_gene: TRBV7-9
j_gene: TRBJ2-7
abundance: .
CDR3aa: CASSSDRGEQYF
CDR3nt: TGTGCCAGCAGCTCGGACAGAGGGGAGCAGTACTTC

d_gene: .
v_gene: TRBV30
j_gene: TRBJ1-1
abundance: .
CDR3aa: CAWSPPMLYTEAFF
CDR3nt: TGTGCCTGGAGTCCCCCAATGCTTTACACTGAAGCTTTCTTT

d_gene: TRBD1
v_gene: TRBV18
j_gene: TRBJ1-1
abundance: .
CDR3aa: CASSNRQGVDTEAFF
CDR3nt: TGTGCCAGCTCAAACCGACAGGGGGTGGACACTGAAGCTTTCTTT

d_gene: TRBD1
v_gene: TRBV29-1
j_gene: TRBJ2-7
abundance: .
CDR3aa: CSVEGDRADRQYF
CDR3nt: TGCAGCGTTGAAGGGGACAGGGCTGACCGCCAGTACTTC

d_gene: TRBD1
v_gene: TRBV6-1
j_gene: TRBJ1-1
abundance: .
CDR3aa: CASSEQGQGETEAFF
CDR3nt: TGTGCCAGCAGTGAACAGGGACAGGGGGAAACTGAAGCTTTCTTT

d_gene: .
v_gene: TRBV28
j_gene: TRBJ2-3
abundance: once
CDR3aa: CASSSAGVRRATDTQYF
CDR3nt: TGTGCCAGCAGTTCCGCCGGCGTGAGGAGGGCCACAGATACGCAGTATTTT

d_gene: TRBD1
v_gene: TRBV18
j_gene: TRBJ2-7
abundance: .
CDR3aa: CASSPAGTGQIYEQYF
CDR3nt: TGTGCCAGCTCACCGGCCGGGACAGGGCAGATCTACGAGCAGTACTTC

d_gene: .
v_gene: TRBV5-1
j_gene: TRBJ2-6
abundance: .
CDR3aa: CASSLEGPGANVLTF
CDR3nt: TGCGCCAGCAGCTTGGAAGGACCTGGGGCCAACGTCCTGACTTTC

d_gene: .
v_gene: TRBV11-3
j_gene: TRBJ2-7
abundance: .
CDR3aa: CASRLGRSSYEQYF
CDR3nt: TGTGCCAGCAGACTAGGGCGGAGTTCCTACGAGCAGTACTTC

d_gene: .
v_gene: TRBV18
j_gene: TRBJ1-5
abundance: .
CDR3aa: CASSPDADYSNQPQHF
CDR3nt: TGTGCCAGCTCACCAGACGCGGATTATAGCAATCAGCCCCAGCATTTT

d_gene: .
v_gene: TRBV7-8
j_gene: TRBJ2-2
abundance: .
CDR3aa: CASSPPREEELFF
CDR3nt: TGTGCCAGCAGCCCCCCTAGGGAGGAGGAGCTGTTTTTT

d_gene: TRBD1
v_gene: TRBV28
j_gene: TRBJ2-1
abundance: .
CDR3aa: CASIDSGTAYNEQFF
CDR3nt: TGTGCCAGCATCGACTCCGGGACAGCTTACAATGAGCAGTTCTTC

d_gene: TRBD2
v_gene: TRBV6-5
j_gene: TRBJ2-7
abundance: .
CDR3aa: CASSLAGGAEQYF
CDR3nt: TGTGCCAGCAGCTTAGCGGGAGGTGCCGAGCAGTACTTC

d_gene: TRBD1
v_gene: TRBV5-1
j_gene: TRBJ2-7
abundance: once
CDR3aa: CASSLGGTGLAYEQYF
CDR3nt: TGCGCCAGCAGCTTGGGGGGGACAGGGTTGGCCTACGAGCAGTACTTC

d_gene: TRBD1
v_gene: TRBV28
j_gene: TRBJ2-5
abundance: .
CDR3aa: CASSWTGGRETQYF
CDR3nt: TGTGCCAGCAGCTGGACAGGGGGCCGAGAGACCCAGTACTTC